This TCR beta chain was obtained from a study of blood T cell repertoires in COVID-19. Whole-study context: Both acute and convalescent COVID-19 samples were obtained from the United States, Italy and Spain. Sample material is recorded as cDNA or gDNA derived from T cells, B-cell-depleted T cells, or PBMCs.

The CDR3 has 14 amino acids. V was clipped by 3 bases and J by 5 bases, with 14 bases between them. Germline CDR1 and CDR2: LNHDA and SQIVND (reference sequence). The data were produced by immunoSEQ multiplex PCR, yet TCRdb's version contains in-frame clones alone and is incomplete. The data contain roughly 80,000 clones, 91% of them singletons. With respect to this clone: At the DNA level, this CDR3 is encoded by other sequences in the same sample as well.

Sequences were obtained from peripheral blood. The clonotype comes from a woman in her 50s in a cohort sampled during active COVID-19. V gene TRBV19 combines with J gene TRBJ2-7; D is possibly TRBD2 (5 bases). The CDR3 is CASSIRLAADEQYF. In DNA form, the CDR3 reads TGTGCCAGTAGTATTAGGCTAGCAGCGGACGAGCAGTACTTC.